The clone carrying this T cell receptor (beta chain) was observed a single time. The antigen is not known. The data are from a study of a mutant IDH1 vaccine in newly diagnosed glioma. Per germline, CDR1 SEHNR and CDR2 FQNEAQ (reference sequence). V gave up 1 base and J gave up 6 bases, with 9 bases separating them. This CDR3 spans 13 amino acids. TCRdb's table, derived via immunoSEQ multiplex PCR, lists solely in-frame clones and lacks some. This table holds 77,000 or so clones, about 81% found once. Time point of the sample: week 47, end of study. The vaccine gave 300 ug of a 20-mer mutant IDH1 peptide subcutaneously per dose. Vaccinations, eight in total, occurred in weeks 1, 3, 5, 7, 11, 15, 19, 23.

The source of this sequence is a middle-aged man with glioma. V and J are TRBV7-9 and TRBJ1-2; D not certain. The sequences come from PBMCs, collected from a glioma patient whose treatment included an IDH1 peptide vaccine. The CDR3 reads CASSLGSGNGYTF. CDR3 nucleotide sequence: TGTGCCAGCAGCTTAGGTTCCGGGAATGGCTACACCTTC. Filled out from reference TRBV7-9 and TRBJ1-2, the complete variable domain reads DTGVSQNPRHKITKRGQNVTFRCDPISEHNRLYWYRQTLGQGPEFLTYFQNEAQLEKSRLLSDRFSAERPKGSFSTLEIQRTEQGDSAMYLCASSLGSGNGYTFGSGTRLTVV.